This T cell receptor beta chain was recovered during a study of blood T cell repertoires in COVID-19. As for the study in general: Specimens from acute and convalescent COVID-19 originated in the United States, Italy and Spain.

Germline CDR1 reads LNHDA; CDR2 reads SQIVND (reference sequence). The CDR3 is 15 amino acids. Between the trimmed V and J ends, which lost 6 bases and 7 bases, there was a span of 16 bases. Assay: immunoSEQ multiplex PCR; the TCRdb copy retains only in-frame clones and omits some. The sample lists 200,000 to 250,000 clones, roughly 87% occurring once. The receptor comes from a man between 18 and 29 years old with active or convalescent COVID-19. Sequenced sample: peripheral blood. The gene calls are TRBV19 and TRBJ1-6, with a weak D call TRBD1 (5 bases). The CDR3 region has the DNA TGTGCCAGTAGATCACAGGAGCTCGTAAATTCACCCCTCCACTTT. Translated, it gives CASRSQELVNSPLHF.